The T cell receptor (beta chain) under discussion was sequenced for a study of shared clonotypes between healthy human individuals. CDR1 MDHEN and CDR2 SYDVKM come from the germline V gene. Trimming took 4 bases from V and 4 from J; bases not matched to a gene: 3. The CDR3 covers 14 residues. Assay used: immunoSEQ multiplex PCR; TCRdb lists only in-frame clones, some missing. The sample gives hundreds of thousands of clones, more than 70% of which show up once; more than 1.5% is in the top ten. This clone has more than one count but fewer than ten. The rearrangement uses TRBV28 and TRBJ1-5; 8 bases are a match to TRBD1. The sequence came from a woman aged 30 to 39 in good health. The sample was memory CD4+ T cells sorted from blood. The subset here: CD45RA-negative fraction. DNA of the CDR3: TGTGCCAGCAGTTCAGGGGGCCTGAATCAGCCCCAGCATTTT. It encodes CASSSGGLNQPQHF. Based on the CDR3 plus reference TRBV28 and TRBJ1-5, the full variable domain is DVKVTQSSRYLVKRTGEKVFLECVQDMDHENMFWYRQDPGLGLRLIYFSYDVKMKEKGDIPEGYSVSREKKERFSLILESASTNQTSMYLCASSSGGLNQPQHFGDGTRLSIL.